This T cell receptor beta chain was identified during a study of blood T cell repertoires in COVID-19. CDR3 size: 15 residues. V was shortened by 2 bases and J by 6 bases, with 14 bases between the two germline ends. Per germline, CDR1 LGHNA and CDR2 YNFKEQ. Some clones are missing from TCRdb's copy, which holds only in-frame ones; the method was immunoSEQ multiplex PCR. Found here are approximately 250,000 clones, roughly 89% of them singletons; the top ten hold about 4%. The sample comprised PBMCs or T cells enriched from blood (not recorded which). This TCR was recovered from a woman younger than 45 who had recovered from COVID-19. This chain joins TRBV4-2 and TRBJ2-1; perhaps TRBD2 as D (5 bases). In nucleotides, the CDR3 is TGTGCCAGCAGCCAATGGGCGGCGGGTCTCAATGAGCAGTTCTTC. Protein product: CASSQWAAGLNEQFF.